The T cell receptor beta chain under discussion was sequenced for a study of Ad26.COV2.S vaccination and SARS-CoV-2 variants. Treatment: around 19 received Ad26.COV2.S at low or high dose, single or two shots; about five received placebo; per-sample allocation not given. Day 63 after the first vaccine or placebo injection was the time point for sampling. Per germline, CDR1 MDHEN and CDR2 SYDVKM. The CDR3 spans 11 residues. V lost 6 bases and J lost 9, with 12 bases in between. TCRdb's table, derived via immunoSEQ multiplex PCR, lists solely in-frame clones and lacks some. The data show roughly 420,000 clones, 85% to 90% seen once.

V and J are TRBV28 and TRBJ2-7, with D uncertain. The sample consisted of peripheral blood, taken in a trial of Ad26.COV2.S vaccine versus placebo. This sequence was found in a person between 18 and 65 years old who received the Ad26.COV2.S COVID-19 vaccine or a placebo. The CDR3 sequence is CASSRAVRQYF. CDR3 nucleotide sequence: TGTGCCAGCAGCCGCGCAGTACGGCAGTACTTC.